These T cell receptor beta chains were read from a single sample in a study of cytomegalovirus exposure and HLA in healthy donors. TCRdb's table, derived via immunoSEQ multiplex PCR, lists solely in-frame clones and lacks some. Among about 260,000 clones listed, about 90% were seen once. The material sequenced was PBMCs. All receptors derive from a woman in her 30s in good health and CMV-seronegative. CDR3s include the opening cysteine and the closing phenylalanine or tryptophan. D genes are given only for firm matches. Only some rows state a clone size, as once, few, many or a class for expanded clones.

cdr3_aa | cdr3_nt | j_call | v_call | clone_size | d_call
CASSYGGLQETQYF | TGTGCCAGCAGTTATGGTGGGCTTCAAGAGACCCAGTACTTC | TRBJ2-5 | TRBV28 | . | .
CASSGARTGLTSGTYEQYF | TGCGCCAGCAGCGGAGCCCGGACAGGGTTAACTAGCGGGACTTACGAGCAGTACTTC | TRBJ2-7 | TRBV5-1 | . | TRBD2
CASSTGTGGSEQYF | TGTGCCAGTAGTACCGGGACAGGGGGCTCCGAGCAGTACTTC | TRBJ2-7 | TRBV19 | . | TRBD1
CASRYTGVGYGYTF | TGTGCCAGCAGGTATACAGGGGTGGGCTATGGCTACACCTTC | TRBJ1-2 | TRBV27 | . | TRBD1
CASSLLGHVYGYTF | TGTGCCAGCAGTTTATTGGGACACGTCTATGGCTACACCTTC | TRBJ1-2 | TRBV28 | once | .
CASSQSRDTEAFF | TGCGCCAGCAGCCAGAGCAGGGACACTGAAGCTTTCTTT | TRBJ1-1 | TRBV4-3 | . | .
CASSVASRVGTDTQYF | TGTGCCAGCAGTGTCGCCTCCAGGGTGGGCACAGATACGCAGTATTTT | TRBJ2-3 | TRBV2 | . | .
CASRIAGERTDTQYF | TGTGCCAGCAGAATAGCGGGCGAACGCACAGATACGCAGTATTTT | TRBJ2-3 | TRBV6-5 | . | TRBD2
CASSRTSAVGEQFF | TGCGCCAGCAGCCGGACTAGCGCTGTCGGTGAGCAGTTCTTC | TRBJ2-1 | TRBV5-1 | . | TRBD2
CASTLGDRGGPNYGYTF | TGTGCCAGCACCCTAGGGGACAGGGGAGGGCCTAACTATGGCTACACCTTC | TRBJ1-2 | TRBV27 | . | TRBD1
CASSGTDDAGLYEQYF | TGTGCCAGCAGCGGAACGGACGACGCTGGGCTCTACGAGCAGTACTTC | TRBJ2-7 | TRBV28 | . | .
CASSDSYNEQFF | TGTGCCAGTTCCGACAGTTACAATGAGCAGTTCTTC | TRBJ2-1 | TRBV19 | . | .
CASSKGGRQGAYEQYF | TGTGCCAGCAGCAAAGGAGGGCGACAGGGAGCCTACGAGCAGTACTTC | TRBJ2-7 | TRBV21-1 | . | .
CAISGTTSSYEQYF | TGTGCCATCAGTGGGACTACCTCCTCCTACGAGCAGTACTTC | TRBJ2-7 | TRBV10-3 | once | .
CASSLTFRGSSYEQYF | TGTGCCAGCAGCTTAACCTTTCGAGGAAGCTCCTACGAGCAGTACTTC | TRBJ2-7 | TRBV5-6 | . | .
CASSYEAHSSYEQYF | TGTGCCAGCAGTTACGAGGCGCACAGCTCCTACGAGCAGTACTTC | TRBJ2-7 | TRBV6-5 | . | .
CASSPQGSISSGANVLTF | TGTGCCAGTAGTCCACAGGGCTCTATAAGCTCTGGGGCCAACGTCCTGACTTTC | TRBJ2-6 | TRBV19 | . | .
CASSESGRGGEQFF | TGTGCCAGCAGTGAATCGGGCAGGGGAGGTGAGCAGTTCTTC | TRBJ2-1 | TRBV2 | . | .
CASSLYESRRYF | TGTGCCAGCAGTTTATATGAGTCTAGGAGGTACTTC | TRBJ2-7 | TRBV27 | . | .
CASSSFILPGSSYEQYF | TGTGCCAGCAGTTCCTTCATTCTCCCCGGGTCTTCCTACGAGCAGTACTTC | TRBJ2-7 | TRBV27 | . | .
CASSQAQDYTDTQYF | TGTGCCAGCAGCCAAGCACAGGACTACACAGATACGCAGTATTTT | TRBJ2-3 | TRBV14 | . | .
CASSSQGGYQETQYF | TGTGCCAGTAGTTCTCAGGGGGGGTACCAAGAGACCCAGTACTTC | TRBJ2-5 | TRBV19 | . | .